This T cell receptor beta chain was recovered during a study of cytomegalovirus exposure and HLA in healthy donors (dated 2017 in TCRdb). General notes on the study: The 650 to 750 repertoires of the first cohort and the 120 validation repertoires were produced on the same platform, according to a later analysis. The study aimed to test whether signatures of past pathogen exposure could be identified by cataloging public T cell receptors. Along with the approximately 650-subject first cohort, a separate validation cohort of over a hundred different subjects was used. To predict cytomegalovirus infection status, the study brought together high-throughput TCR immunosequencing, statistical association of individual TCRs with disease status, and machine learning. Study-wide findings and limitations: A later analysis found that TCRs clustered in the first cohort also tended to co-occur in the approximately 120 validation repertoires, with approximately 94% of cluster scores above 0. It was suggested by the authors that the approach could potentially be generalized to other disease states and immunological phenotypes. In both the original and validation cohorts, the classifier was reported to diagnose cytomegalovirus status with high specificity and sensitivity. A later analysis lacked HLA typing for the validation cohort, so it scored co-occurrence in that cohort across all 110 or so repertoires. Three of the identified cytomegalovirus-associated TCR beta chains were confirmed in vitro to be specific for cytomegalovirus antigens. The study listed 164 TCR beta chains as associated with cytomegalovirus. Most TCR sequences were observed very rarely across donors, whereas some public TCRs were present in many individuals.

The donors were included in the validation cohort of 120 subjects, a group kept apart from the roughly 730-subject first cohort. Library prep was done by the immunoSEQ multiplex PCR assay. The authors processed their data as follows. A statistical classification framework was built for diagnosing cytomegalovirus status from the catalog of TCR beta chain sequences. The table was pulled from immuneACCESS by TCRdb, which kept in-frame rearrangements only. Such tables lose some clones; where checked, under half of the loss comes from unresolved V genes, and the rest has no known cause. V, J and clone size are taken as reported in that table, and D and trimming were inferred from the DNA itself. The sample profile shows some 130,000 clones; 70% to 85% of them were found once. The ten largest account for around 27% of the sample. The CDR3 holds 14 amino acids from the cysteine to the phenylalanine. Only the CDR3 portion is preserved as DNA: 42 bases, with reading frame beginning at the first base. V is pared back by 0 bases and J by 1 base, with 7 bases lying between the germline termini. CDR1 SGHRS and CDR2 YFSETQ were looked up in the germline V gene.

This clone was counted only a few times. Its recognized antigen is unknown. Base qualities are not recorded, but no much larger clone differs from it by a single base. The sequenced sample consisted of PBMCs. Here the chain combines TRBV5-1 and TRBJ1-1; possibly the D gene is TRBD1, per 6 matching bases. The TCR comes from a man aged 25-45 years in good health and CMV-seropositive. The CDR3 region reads CASSLVQGNTEAFF. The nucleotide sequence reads TGCGCCAGCAGCTTGGTACAGGGGAACACTGAAGCTTTCTTT. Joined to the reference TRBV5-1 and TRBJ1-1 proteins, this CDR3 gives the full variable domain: KAGVTQTPRYLIKTRGQQVTLSCSPISGHRSVSWYQQTPGQGLQFLFEYFSETQRNKGNFPGRFSGRQFSNSRSEMNVSTLELGDSALYLCASSLVQGNTEAFFGQGTRLTVV.